Here is one T cell receptor (beta chain) with its context. Antigen specificity is unknown. Germline CDR1 reads MNHEY; CDR2 reads SMNVEV (reference sequence). V shed 4 bases, J shed 5 bases, and the junction held 5 bases outside the gene matches. The CDR3 loop spans 14 amino acids. This sample stems from a study of radiotherapy plus CTLA-4 blockade in lung cancer. Study information: Objective responses were documented in around 19% of patients, with disease control in just over 30%. Whole-study results and caveats: Researchers report tumor-derived TCR clones expanding in blood after radiotherapy plus ipilimumab. Reported findings show early blood T cell clone dynamics, with interferon-beta, best predicted response.

Libraries were prepared by immunoSEQ multiplex PCR; TCRdb keeps only in-frame clonotypes and omits some of them. The data hold 62,000 or so clones, with 70% to 85% observed a single time. This clonotype was obtained from a human donor with non-small cell lung cancer who had a complete response to radiotherapy plus ipilimumab. The input for sequencing was peripheral blood, taken from a patient treated with radiotherapy plus ipilimumab. The rearrangement joins TRBV27 to TRBJ1-2; 9 bases match TRBD1. Written as DNA, the CDR3 is TGTGCCAGCAGTTGGGACAGGGTGGGGTATGGCTACACCTTC. It is translated as CASSWDRVGYGYTF.